The source of this TCR beta chain is a study of human T cells and chemical hapten exposure. Study-wide context: The variation in per-sample TCR yields arose mainly from small differences in pooled library volumes. Study-wide results and limits: Expanded TCRs produced significantly more large CDR3 similarity clusters than controls did. Following DPC sensitization, TCRs present above 1 in 1000 frequency showed no change.

TCRdb passed the RACE reads through MiXCR, listing each CDR3 protein once. The sample lists about 140,000 distinct CDR3 sequences, over 9.5% occurring once. The time point is: patch test 2, 6 weeks after DPC sensitization. Sample treatment: therapeutic diphenylcyclopropenone sensitization with weekly scalp DPC. Someone pulled total RNA out of unfractionated whole blood. J was trimmed by 4 bases and V by 3 bases; bases with no gene match: 17. The CDR3 spans 21 residues. Concerning this clonotype itself: Its antigen remains unknown.

The chain is built from TRBV12-3 or TRBV12-4 and TRBJ2-5; TRBD2 matches 16 bases. This clonotype was sampled from a woman aged 45-60 years with alopecia areata. Some clones in this sample may be carry-over from other donors' samples. The specimen was whole blood, collected in connection with sensitization to the hapten diphenylcyclopropenone (DPC). This CDR3 is CASSFRASGTSGRALGETQYF. DNA of the CDR3: TGTGCCAGCAGTTTTAGGGCTTCCGGGACTAGCGGGAGGGCCCTCGGAGAGACCCAGTACTTC.